Each of the 27 T cell receptor beta chains below was sequenced from the same sample in a study of T cell repertoires in cytomegalovirus infection. TCRdb recomputed calls from the reads with MiXCR, one row per CDR3 protein. Here the sample spans fewer than 350,000 distinct CDR3 sequences, approximately 32% being singletons. Their specific antigens are unknown. The specimen was cultured PBMCs, collected from culture after CMV antigen stimulation. The receptors here all came from a human donor in good health (CMV status not recorded). Some clones in this sample may be carry-over from other donors' samples.

Only a few counts were recorded for this clonotype. The chain is built from TRBV7-9 and TRBJ1-4; D is possibly TRBD1 (6 bases). The CDR3 spans 16 residues. Germline V gene data show CDR1 as SEHNR and CDR2 as FQNEAQ (reference sequence). V was clipped by 4 bases and J by 3 bases, with 15 bases between them. In DNA form, the CDR3 reads TGTGCCAGCAGCTCTTGGGGGGGCCGAGCTAATGAAAAACTGTTTTTT. It yields the protein CASSSWGGRANEKLFF.

CDR3 nucleotide sequence: TGTGCCATCAGCTTACAGGATACGCAGTATTTT. This codes for CAISLQDTQYF. V gene TRBV10-3 combines with J gene TRBJ2-3; D gene unclear. The CDR3 runs to 11 residues. Trimming removed 6 bases from V and 6 bases from J, with 7 bases in between. The germline V gene encodes CDR1 ENHRY and CDR2 SYGVKD.

This clonotype occurred a few times. This CDR3 reads CASSPASTGKNIQYF. CDR3 sequence (DNA): TGTGCCAGCAGCCCCGCCTCGACAGGGAAAAACATTCAGTACTTC. This rearrangement joins TRBV12-3 or TRBV12-4 to TRBJ2-4, with 7 bases lining up with TRBD1. The CDR3 runs to 15 residues. J lost 4 bases, V lost 6 bases, and 9 bases had no gene match.

This clonotype was seen more than once but under ten times. This chain connects TRBV2 to TRBJ2-1, with TRBD2 matching over 7 bases. Per the germline V gene, CDR1 is SNHLY and CDR2 is FYNNEI. V lost 4 bases to trimming and J lost 8 bases; unmatched junction nucleotides: 11. The CDR3 runs to 15 residues. CDR3 protein: CASSVGEGLIYEQFF. The CDR3 nucleotides read TGTGCCAGCAGTGTGGGGGAGGGCCTAATTTATGAGCAGTTCTTC.

V and J are TRBV14 and TRBJ2-2; D is undetermined. V was pared by 2 bases and J by 6 bases, with 10 bases between. The CDR3 spans 14 residues. Germline CDR1 reads SGHDN; CDR2 reads FVKESK. CDR3 protein: CASSQNTGSGELFF. In DNA, the CDR3 is TGTGCCAGCAGCCAAAACACCGGGTCCGGGGAGCTGTTTTTT. Complete variable domain (other parts from reference TRBV14 and TRBJ2-2): EAGVTQFPSHSVIEKGQTVTLRCDPISGHDNLYWYRRVMGKEIKFLLHFVKESKQDESGMPNNRFLAERTGGTYSTLKVQPAELEDSGVYFCASSQNTGSGELFFGEGSRLTVL.

This clonotype was counted at least ten times. V and J are TRBV7-2 and TRBJ2-5, with a possible D match to TRBD2 (5 bases). The CDR3 is 14 residues long. Trimming stripped 3 bases from V and 2 bases from J, with 10 bases between. The germline gives CDR1 SGHTA, CDR2 FQGNSA. In DNA form, the CDR3 reads TGTGCCAGCAGCTTTGGACTTATTCAAGAGACCCAGTACTTC. As protein: CASSFGLIQETQYF.

The J gene is TRBJ2-3, the V gene TRBV7-9; D possibly corresponds to TRBD1 (6 bases). Per the germline V gene, CDR1 is SEHNR and CDR2 is FQNEAQ (reference sequence). The CDR3 runs to 14 residues. The V gene lost 3 bases and the J gene lost 2 bases, with 9 bases spanning the gap. The CDR3 loop is CASSLGHLTDTQYF. Written as DNA, the CDR3 is TGTGCCAGCAGCTTGGGACACCTCACAGATACGCAGTATTTT.

The sample holds one count of this clonotype. For the CDR3, the DNA is TGCAGTGCTAGTCGGGGGAGGGGCACAGATACGCAGTATTTT. Its protein is CSASRGRGTDTQYF. This chain uses TRBV20-1 with TRBJ2-3, with 7 bases matching TRBD2. This CDR3 has 14 amino acids. With 3 bases clipped from V and 1 base from J, the junction kept 4 bases outside the gene matches. Germline assignment: CDR1 DFQATT and CDR2 SNEGSKA (reference sequence).

The sample holds a few counts of this clonotype. The gene calls are TRBV6-1 and TRBJ2-1; 16 bases line up with TRBD2. The CDR3 loop spans 15 amino acids. Germline trimming cut 6 bases from V and 8 bases from J; bases unmatched to any gene: 4. Germline V lookup: CDR1 MNHNS, CDR2 SASEGT. The CDR3 is CASRPGLAGGYEQFF. As DNA, the CDR3 is TGTGCCAGCAGACCGGGACTAGCGGGAGGGTATGAGCAGTTCTTC.

This clonotype was observed a handful of times. The gene calls are TRBV11-1 and TRBJ2-1, with TRBD2 matching over 11 bases. With 4 bases clipped from V and 7 bases from J, the junction kept 9 bases outside the gene matches. Looked up from germline, CDR1 is SGHAT and CDR2 is FQDESV (reference sequence). The CDR3 is 16 residues long. The CDR3 DNA reads TGTGCCAGCAGCTCTATTAGCGGGAGGGCCAGAAATGAGCAGTTCTTC. Amino acid sequence: CASSSISGRARNEQFF.

The table lists this clonotype with many counts. J is TRBJ1-2 and V is TRBV10-3, with D tentatively TRBD1 (6 bases). The CDR3 length is 14 residues. V was shortened by 3 bases and J by 2 bases, with 10 bases between the two germline ends. Germline V gene data show CDR1 as ENHRY and CDR2 as SYGVKD. The CDR3 loop is CAISEARGNYGYTF. CDR3 sequence (DNA): TGTGCCATCAGTGAAGCCAGGGGAAACTATGGCTACACCTTC.

Many counts were recorded for this clonotype. This chain joins TRBV6-1 and TRBJ2-2; TRBD2 is a possible D gene (5 bases). V gave up 4 bases and J gave up 3 bases, with 12 bases separating them. The germline V gene encodes CDR1 MNHNS and CDR2 SASEGT. The CDR3 length is 15 residues. CDR3 DNA sequence: TGTGCCAGCAGTGTCGGGGTAGACTACACCGGGGAGCTGTTTTTT. This encodes CASSVGVDYTGELFF.

The rearrangement uses TRBV5-6 and TRBJ2-5; a weak D match, TRBD1 (6 bases). Germline V gene data show CDR1 as SGHDT and CDR2 as YYEEEE. The germline V and J ends were trimmed by 4 bases and 1 base, with 17 bases remaining between them. The CDR3 extends over 16 amino acids. In nucleotides, the CDR3 is TGTGCCAGCAGCGGGGGCGTACAGGGCCCCCAAGAGACCCAGTACTTC. This sequence encodes CASSGGVQGPQETQYF.

This chain uses TRBV6-2 or TRBV6-3 with TRBJ2-3, with D perhaps TRBD2 (6 bases). Germline V gives CDR1 MNHEY, CDR2 SVGEGT. CDR3 size: 14 residues. With 2 bases removed from V and 4 bases from J, the gap between germline ends came to 10 bases. CDR3 DNA: TGTGCCAGCAGTTACGGGCGGGGTGCAGATACGCAGTATTTT. Amino acids: CASSYGRGADTQYF.

The chain employs TRBV11-1 and TRBJ2-6; 8 nucleotides line up with TRBD2. CDR3 length: 15 amino acids. The V gene end was trimmed by 6 bases and the J gene end by 2 bases; junction bases not matched to a gene: 3. CDR1 SGHAT and CDR2 FQDESV come from the germline V gene (reference sequence). The CDR3, as DNA: TGTGCCAGCAGGCGCGGGGGGACTGGGGCCAACGTCCTGACTTTC. This sequence encodes CASRRGGTGANVLTF.

The chain uses TRBV25-1 and TRBJ2-1, with D possibly matching TRBD2 (5 bases). The V gene lost 7 bases and the J gene lost 5 bases, with 18 bases spanning the gap. Per germline, CDR1 MGHDK and CDR2 SYGVNS. This CDR3 region has 15 residues. CDR3 amino acids: CASKGGAAGDNEQFF. The DNA for the CDR3 is TGTGCCAGCAAAGGAGGAGCTGCTGGGGACAATGAGCAGTTCTTC.

This chain joins TRBV6-5 and TRBJ2-7, with 8 nucleotides matching TRBD1. The CDR3 covers 13 residues. Looked up from germline, CDR1 is MNHEY and CDR2 is SVGAGI. Trimming took 2 bases from V and 9 from J; bases not matched to a gene: 6. CDR3 region: CASSYSRGQGQYF. The CDR3 DNA reads as TGTGCCAGCAGTTACAGCAGGGGGCAAGGGCAGTACTTC.

V usage is TRBV7-2 and J usage is TRBJ2-1, with unresolved D. Per the germline V gene, CDR1 is SGHTA and CDR2 is FQGNSA. V lost 2 bases and J lost 5, with 4 bases in between. This CDR3 has 12 amino acids. CDR3 coding DNA: TGTGCCAGCAGCTTACCAAACAATGAGCAGTTCTTC. This translates into CASSLPNNEQFF.

This chain uses TRBV6-5 with TRBJ1-1; D call uncertain. V lost 7 bases and J lost 5, with 11 bases in between. CDR3 length: 12 amino acids. The germline V gene has CDR1 MNHEY and CDR2 SVGAGI. The CDR3 is CASILRKTEAFF. CDR3 nucleotides: TGTGCCAGCATCCTACGCAAAACTGAAGCTTTCTTT.

V is TRBV12-3 or TRBV12-4 and J is TRBJ1-6; 7 bases agree with TRBD1. V lost 6 bases, J lost 9 bases, and 8 bases stayed unmatched. This CDR3 has 14 residues. The CDR3 loop is CASRNRGLGSPLHF. Written as DNA, the CDR3 is TGTGCCAGCAGGAACAGGGGTTTAGGTTCACCCCTCCACTTT.

The gene calls are TRBV12-3 or TRBV12-4 and TRBJ2-1; 9 positions agree with TRBD1. The CDR3 is made up of 13 amino acids. Trimming cost V 6 bases and J 9 bases; bases outside gene matches: 6. DNA of the CDR3: TGTGCCAGCAGGCAAGGACAGGGGTTTGAGCAGTTCTTC. Protein sequence: CASRQGQGFEQFF.

In this sample, this clonotype turned up a few times. The V call is TRBV28, the J call TRBJ2-3; D is unresolved. This CDR3 has 12 residues. Trimming pared 3 bases from V and 4 bases from J, leaving 5 bases between. Per germline, CDR1 MDHEN and CDR2 SYDVKM. CDR3: CASSFFADTQYF. Here the CDR3 DNA reads TGTGCCAGCAGTTTTTTCGCAGATACGCAGTATTTT.

This clonotype was observed a handful of times. V is TRBV19 and J is TRBJ1-1; 10 bases line up with TRBD1. V lost 8 bases and J lost 9; bases outside the gene matches: 3. The germline V gene has CDR1 LNHDA and CDR2 SQIVND (reference sequence). This CDR3 contains 11 residues. CDR3 loop: CASEGQGKAFF. CDR3 in DNA: TGTGCCAGTGAGGGACAGGGGAAAGCTTTCTTT.

The J gene is TRBJ1-3, the V gene TRBV6-1; a possible D gene is TRBD1 (6 bases). The CDR3 is 15 residues long. Trimming stripped 7 bases from V and 4 bases from J, with 17 bases between. Germline V CDR1 and CDR2: MNHNS, SASEGT. Written as DNA, the CDR3 is TGTGCCAGCACCACGGGGGGCGCGGGCGGAAACACCATATATTTT. Translated, it gives CASTTGGAGGNTIYF.

The chain recombines TRBV12-3 or TRBV12-4 with TRBJ1-1; no definite D call. With 2 bases removed from V and 2 bases from J, the gap between germline ends came to 15 bases. The CDR3 length is 16 residues. This chain's CDR3 is CASSLSYGQQNTEAFF. The CDR3 bases are TGTGCCAGCAGTTTAAGTTATGGGCAGCAAAACACTGAAGCTTTCTTT.

The chain carries TRBV27 and TRBJ2-7, with D unresolved. The germline V gene encodes CDR1 MNHEY and CDR2 SMNVEV (reference sequence). The V end lost 3 bases, the J end lost 2 bases, and 11 bases lay between the germline ends. The CDR3 covers 14 residues. The CDR3 sequence is CASSLRSNPYEQYF. The CDR3 DNA sequence: TGTGCCAGCAGTTTGAGAAGTAATCCCTACGAGCAGTACTTC.

This clonotype was found a few times. The rearrangement uses TRBV11-2 and TRBJ1-3; D may be TRBD1 (5 bases). With 3 bases removed from V and 0 bases from J, the gap between germline ends came to 9 bases. Germline V gene data show CDR1 as SGHAT and CDR2 as FQNNGV. The CDR3 length is 15 residues. CDR3: CASSFPGNSGNTIYF. DNA of the CDR3: TGTGCCAGCAGCTTCCCAGGGAACTCTGGAAACACCATATATTTT.